The 19 T cell receptor beta chains reported below all come from one sample, sequenced in a study of cytomegalovirus exposure and HLA in healthy donors. 60 Vbeta and 13 Jbeta primers were used in PCR. Profiled with immunoSEQ multiplex PCR; TCRdb holds only in-frame clones, not every one. This sample has under 250,000 clones, with 75% to 85% found just once. Sequenced material: PBMCs. The receptors come from a woman aged 50 to 65 in good health and CMV-seronegative.

V and J are TRBV6-1 and TRBJ1-3; D remains unclear. V was shortened by 4 bases and J by 5 bases, with 9 bases between the two germline ends. The V gene's germline CDR1 is MNHNS and CDR2 SASEGT. The CDR3 is 13 amino acids. The CDR3 sequence: CASSGSQRNTIYF. In nucleotides, the CDR3 is TGTGCCAGCAGTGGGTCCCAGAGAAACACCATATATTTT.

As for this clone: Other DNA sequences of this sample code for an identical CDR3. The chain recombines TRBV30 with TRBJ2-7, with D perhaps matching TRBD1 (6 bases). This CDR3 has 14 amino acids. The germline CDR1 and CDR2 sequences are GTSNPN and SVGIG (reference sequence). The germline V and J ends were trimmed by 0 bases and 0 bases, with 9 bases remaining between them. The CDR3 region has the DNA TGTGCCTGGAGTGTTGGGGGCAGCTCCTACGAGCAGTACTTC. It codes for CAWSVGGSSYEQYF.

The chain joins TRBV29-1 to TRBJ2-7, with 8 positions matching TRBD1. Trimming at V came to 4 bases and at J to 5 bases, leaving 10 bases not matched to a gene. The CDR3 sequence is 14 residues long. Germline loops: CDR1 SQVTM, CDR2 ANQGSEA. CDR3 protein: CSVVGLDRVHEQYF. Here the CDR3 DNA reads TGCAGCGTTGTAGGACTGGACAGGGTGCACGAGCAGTACTTC.

The chain recombines TRBV27 with TRBJ1-1; D not resolved. The germline V and J ends were trimmed by 0 bases and 2 bases, with 7 bases remaining between them. Per the germline V gene, CDR1 is MNHEY and CDR2 is SMNVEV (reference sequence). This CDR3 contains 14 residues. The CDR3 DNA reads TGTGCCAGCAGTTTATCAGGAGTTAACACTGAAGCTTTCTTT. It codes for CASSLSGVNTEAFF.

The chain combines TRBV4-3 with TRBJ1-5; D remains ambiguous. Germline loops: CDR1 LGHNA, CDR2 YSLEER. The CDR3 has 13 amino acids. Trimming cost V 0 bases and J 7 bases, with 7 bases left between them. CDR3: CASSQELLQPQHF. The DNA of the CDR3 is TGCGCCAGCAGCCAAGAGCTCCTACAGCCCCAGCATTTT.

The J gene is TRBJ2-3, the V gene TRBV27, with 15 nucleotides matching TRBD2. Germline lookup yields CDR1 MNHEY and CDR2 SMNVEV (reference sequence). There are 15 residues in the CDR3. J lost 5 bases, V lost 8 bases, and 5 bases had no gene match. In DNA, the CDR3 is TGTGCCAGCTGGACTAGCGGGAGGGTCGTAGATACGCAGTATTTT. Translation: CASWTSGRVVDTQYF.

The chain recombines TRBV6-5 with TRBJ1-6; no clear D gene. Germline CDR1 MNHEY, CDR2 SVGAGI. The V and J ends lost 6 bases and 8 bases respectively, with 8 bases between them. The CDR3 runs 12 residues. The CDR3 loop reads CASSESHSPLHF. CDR3 in DNA: TGTGCCAGCAGCGAGTCTCATTCACCCCTCCACTTT.

The J gene is TRBJ2-7, the V gene TRBV9, with D maybe TRBD2 (5 bases). Germline lookup yields CDR1 SGDLS and CDR2 YYNGEE. The V end was cut by 4 bases, the J end by 2 bases, with 10 bases between. This CDR3 is 13 amino acids long. The CDR3, as DNA: TGTGCCAGCAGCTCCAACGGGGCCTACGAGCAGTACTTC. As protein: CASSSNGAYEQYF.

This clone was observed a few times. The chain uses TRBV19 and TRBJ2-2, with D tentatively TRBD1 (6 bases). Trimming removed 1 base at V and 5 bases at J, with 8 bases between. Germline loops: CDR1 LNHDA, CDR2 SQIVND (reference sequence). This CDR3 has 14 amino acids. This CDR3 reads CASSIVGGTGELFF. The CDR3 DNA reads TGTGCCAGTAGTATAGTAGGGGGTACCGGGGAGCTGTTTTTT.

The chain links TRBV21-1 to TRBJ2-7; the D call of TRBD2 is as the table states it, not checked on the DNA. TRBV21-1 is a pseudogene segment. The CDR3 length is 16 residues. As DNA, the CDR3 is TGTGCCAGCAGCACCCAACGACTAGCGCGTTCCTACGAGCAGTACTTC. As protein: CASSTQRLARSYEQYF.

The chain uses TRBV6-1 and TRBJ1-5; 8 bases match TRBD1. CDR3 length: 15 amino acids. The trim removed 0 bases at V and 11 bases at J, leaving 9 bases unmatched. CDR1 and CDR2 from the germline V gene are MNHNS and SASEGT. CDR3 coding DNA: TGTGCCAGCAGTGAAGCGCTTACCTACAGGGGGGCCCAGCATTTT. Translated, it gives CASSEALTYRGAQHF.

V usage is TRBV7-9 and J usage is TRBJ2-5; the match to TRBD1 covers 8 bases. Germline assignment: CDR1 SEHNR and CDR2 FQNEAQ (reference sequence). With 5 bases clipped from V and 4 bases from J, the junction kept 3 bases outside the gene matches. The CDR3 covers 13 residues. The CDR3 nucleotides are TGTGCCAGCAGCCCCGGACAGGGAGAGACCCAGTACTTC. This codes for CASSPGQGETQYF.

The rearrangement links TRBV7-9 to TRBJ1-1; D is uncertain. Germline V lookup: CDR1 SEHNR, CDR2 FQNEAQ (reference sequence). Trimming removed 5 bases from V and 11 bases from J, with 6 bases in between. The CDR3 length is 9 residues. DNA for the CDR3: TGTGCCAGCAGCGACGGGGCTTTCTTT. It codes for CASSDGAFF.

The chain is built from TRBV2 and TRBJ1-5; TRBD1 matches at 9 bases. The CDR3 has 15 residues. V shed 6 bases, J shed 6 bases, and the junction held 9 bases outside the gene matches. Germline V gives CDR1 SNHLY, CDR2 FYNNEI. CDR3: CASSPGQGESQPQHF. Written as DNA, the CDR3 is TGTGCCAGCAGCCCGGGACAGGGCGAGAGTCAGCCCCAGCATTTT.

CDR3 DNA sequence: TGTGCCAGCAGCCTCCCTTCGGCTAATGAAAAACTGTTTTTT. The encoded protein is CASSLPSANEKLFF. The chain has TRBV7-2 and TRBJ1-4; D is ambiguous. This CDR3 spans 14 amino acids. CDR1 is SGHTA and CDR2 is FQGNSA in the germline V gene. Trimming took off 5 bases at V and 3 bases at J, with 10 bases between the two ends. The full variable domain, rest sourced from reference TRBV7-2 and TRBJ1-4, is GAGVSQSPSNKVTEKGKDVELRCDPISGHTALYWYRQSLGQGLEFLIYFQGNSAPDKSGLPSDRFSAERTGGSVSTLTIQRTQQEDSAVYLCASSLPSANEKLFFGSGTQLSVL.

This sequence joins TRBV4-1 and TRBJ2-3, with 8 bases that match TRBD2. With V trimmed by 0 bases and J by 4 bases, 9 bases remained unmatched. The CDR3 totals 17 residues. Germline CDR1 reads MGHRA; CDR2 reads YSYEKL. For the CDR3, the DNA is TGCGCCAGCAGCCAAGATCGTACGAGCGGGAGAGCAGATACGCAGTATTTT. This translates into CASSQDRTSGRADTQYF.

This rearrangement joins TRBV7-2 to TRBJ2-7, with TRBD2 matching 10 bases. The CDR3 extends over 16 amino acids. Germline CDR1 and CDR2: SGHTA and FQGNSA. J was trimmed by 9 bases and V by 5 bases; bases with no gene match: 16. The chain's CDR3 is CASSPSGSTLRAGQYF. In DNA form, the CDR3 reads TGTGCCAGCAGCCCTAGCGGGAGCACCTTACGAGCGGGGCAGTACTTC.

V is TRBV9 and J is TRBJ2-1; TRBD2 matches 8 bases. V dropped 0 bases and J dropped 4; count of bases not matched to a gene: 9. Germline lookup yields CDR1 SGDLS and CDR2 YYNGEE. The CDR3 consists of 17 residues. The CDR3 coding sequence is TGTGCCAGCAGCGTAGGTGGTAGCGGGGACCCTTACAATGAGCAGTTCTTC. Encoded protein: CASSVGGSGDPYNEQFF. Full variable domain (remainder filled in from reference TRBV9 and TRBJ2-1): DSGVTQTPKHLITATGQRVTLRCSPRSGDLSVYWYQQSLDQGLQFLIQYYNGEERAKGNILERFSAQQFPDLHSELNLSSLELGDSALYFCASSVGGSGDPYNEQFFGPGTRLTVL.

This rearrangement joins TRBV28 to TRBJ2-5, with D possibly TRBD2 on 6 matching bases. Germline values: CDR1 MDHEN, CDR2 SYDVKM. Trimming cost V 3 bases and J 6 bases, with 17 bases left between them. This CDR3 spans 15 amino acids. The CDR3 sequence: CASSFARGGQKTQYF. CDR3 DNA: TGTGCCAGCAGTTTTGCCCGGGGAGGTCAAAAGACCCAGTACTTC.